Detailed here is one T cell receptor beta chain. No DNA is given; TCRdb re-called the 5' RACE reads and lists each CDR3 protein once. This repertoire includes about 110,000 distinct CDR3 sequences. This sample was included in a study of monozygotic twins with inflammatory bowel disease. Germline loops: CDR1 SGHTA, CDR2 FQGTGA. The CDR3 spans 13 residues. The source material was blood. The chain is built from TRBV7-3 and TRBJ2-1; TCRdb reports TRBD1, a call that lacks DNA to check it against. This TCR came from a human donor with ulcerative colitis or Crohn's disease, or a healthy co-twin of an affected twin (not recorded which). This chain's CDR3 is CASSLGHNNEQFF.